One TCR beta chain is described in this entry. The antigen remains undetermined. The PCR contained 60 Vbeta and 13 Jbeta primers. Profiling relied on immunoSEQ multiplex PCR, and the TCRdb table lists in-frame clones only, not all of them. In the table there are over 130,000 clones, nearly 90% of which are singletons. The data derive from a study of cytomegalovirus exposure and HLA in healthy donors. Study at large: Roughly 180 million T cells yielded 110 million or so unique TCR beta sequences in earlier analysis.

The CDR3 has 12 amino acids. V lost 0 bases to trimming and J lost 13 bases, with 12 bases between them. The V gene's germline CDR1 is SGHVS and CDR2 FQNEAQ. Points from the study as a whole: A prior analysis recorded that most TCR beta V segments were productive about 90% or about 30% of the time. Per published reports, the classifier diagnosed cytomegalovirus status with high specificity and sensitivity. CMV serostatus stood as the only immune exposure information on hand.

The sample taken for sequencing was PBMCs. This TCR was recovered from a woman in her forties in good health and CMV-seronegative. The chain is built from TRBV7-8 and TRBJ2-5; D is undetermined. The CDR3 region has the DNA TGTGCCAGCAGCTTAGCGCTATCAAGTTGGTACTTC. It translates to CASSLALSSWYF.